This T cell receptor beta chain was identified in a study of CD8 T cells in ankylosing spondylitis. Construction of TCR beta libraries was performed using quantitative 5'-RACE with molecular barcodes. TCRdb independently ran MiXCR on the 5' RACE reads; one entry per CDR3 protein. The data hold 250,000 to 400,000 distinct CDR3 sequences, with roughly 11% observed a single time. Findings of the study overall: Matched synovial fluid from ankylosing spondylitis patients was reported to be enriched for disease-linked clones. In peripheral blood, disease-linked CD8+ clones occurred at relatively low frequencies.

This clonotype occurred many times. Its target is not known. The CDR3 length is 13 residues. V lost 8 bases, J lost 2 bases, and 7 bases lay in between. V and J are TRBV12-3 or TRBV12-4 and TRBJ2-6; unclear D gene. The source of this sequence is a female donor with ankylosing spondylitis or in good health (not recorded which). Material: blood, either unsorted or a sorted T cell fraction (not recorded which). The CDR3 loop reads CASVGTGANVLTF. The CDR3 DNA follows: TGTGCCAGCGTGGGGACTGGGGCCAACGTCCTGACTTTC.